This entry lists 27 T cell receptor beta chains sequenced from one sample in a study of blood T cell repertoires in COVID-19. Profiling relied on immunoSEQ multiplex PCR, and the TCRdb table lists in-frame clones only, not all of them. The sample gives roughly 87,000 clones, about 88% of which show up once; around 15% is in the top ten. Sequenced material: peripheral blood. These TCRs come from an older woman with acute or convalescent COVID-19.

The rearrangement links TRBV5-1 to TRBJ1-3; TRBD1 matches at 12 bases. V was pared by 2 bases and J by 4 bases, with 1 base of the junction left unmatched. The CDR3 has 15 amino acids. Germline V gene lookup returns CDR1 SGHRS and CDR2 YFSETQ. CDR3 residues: CASSFGTGGGNTIYF. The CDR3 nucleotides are TGCGCCAGCAGCTTTGGGACAGGGGGCGGAAACACCATATATTTT.

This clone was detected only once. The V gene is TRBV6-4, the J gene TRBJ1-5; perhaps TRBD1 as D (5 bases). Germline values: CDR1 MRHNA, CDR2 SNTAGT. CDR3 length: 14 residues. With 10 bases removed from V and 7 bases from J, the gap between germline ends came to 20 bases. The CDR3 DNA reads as TGTGCCATAATGGTGGGGGTTGGGGGGCAGCCCCAGCATTTT. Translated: CAIMVGVGGQPQHF.

The CDR3 region is CASSTQVNTEAFF. CDR3 sequence (DNA): TGTGCCAGCTCGACGCAGGTAAACACTGAAGCTTTCTTT. This chain links TRBV18 with TRBJ1-1; D is unresolved. There are 13 residues in the CDR3. The V gene's germline CDR1 is KGHSH and CDR2 LQKENI. Trimming took 6 bases from V and 2 from J, leaving 10 bases between them.

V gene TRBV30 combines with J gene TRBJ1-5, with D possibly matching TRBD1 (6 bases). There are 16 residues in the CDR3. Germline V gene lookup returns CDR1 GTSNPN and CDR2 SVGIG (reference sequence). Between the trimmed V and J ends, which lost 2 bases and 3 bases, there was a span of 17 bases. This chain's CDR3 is CAWSIFGTPFNQPQHF. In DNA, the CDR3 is TGTGCCTGGAGTATCTTCGGGACACCTTTCAATCAGCCCCAGCATTTT.

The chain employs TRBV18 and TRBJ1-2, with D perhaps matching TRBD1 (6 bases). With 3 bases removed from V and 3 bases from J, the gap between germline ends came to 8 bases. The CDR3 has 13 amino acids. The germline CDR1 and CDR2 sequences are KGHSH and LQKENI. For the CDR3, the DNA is TGTGCCAGCTCACCGTCAGGGGACTATGGCTACACCTTC. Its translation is CASSPSGDYGYTF.

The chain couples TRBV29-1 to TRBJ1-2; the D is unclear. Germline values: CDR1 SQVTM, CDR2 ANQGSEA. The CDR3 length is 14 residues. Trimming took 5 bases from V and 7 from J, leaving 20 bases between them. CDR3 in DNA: TGCAGCGTTTTTTCTCCGGGTCCGCAGCGTGGCTACACCTTC. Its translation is CSVFSPGPQRGYTF. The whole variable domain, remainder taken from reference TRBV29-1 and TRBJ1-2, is SAVISQKPSRDICQRGTSLTIQCQVDSQVTMMFWYRQQPGQSLTLIATANQGSEATYESGFVIDKFPISRPNLTFSTLTVSNMSPEDSSIYLCSVFSPGPQRGYTFGSGTRLTVV.

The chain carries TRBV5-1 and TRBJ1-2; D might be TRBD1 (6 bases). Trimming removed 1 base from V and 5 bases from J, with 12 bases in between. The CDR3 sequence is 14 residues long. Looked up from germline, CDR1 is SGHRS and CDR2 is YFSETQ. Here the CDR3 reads CASSLRGGEYGYTF. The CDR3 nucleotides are TGCGCCAGCAGCTTGCGGGGGGGCGAGTATGGCTACACCTTC.

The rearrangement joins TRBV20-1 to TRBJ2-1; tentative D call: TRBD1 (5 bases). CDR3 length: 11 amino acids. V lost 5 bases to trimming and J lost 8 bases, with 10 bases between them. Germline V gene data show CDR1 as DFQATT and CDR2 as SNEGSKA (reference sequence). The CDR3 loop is CSALLGDEQFF. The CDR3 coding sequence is TGCAGTGCTCTATTAGGGGATGAGCAGTTCTTC.

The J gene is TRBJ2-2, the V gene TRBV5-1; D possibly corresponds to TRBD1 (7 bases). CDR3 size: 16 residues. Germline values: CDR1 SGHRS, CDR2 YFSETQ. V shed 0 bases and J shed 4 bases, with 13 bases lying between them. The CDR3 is CASSLEAGGRTGELFF. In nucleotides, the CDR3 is TGCGCCAGCAGCTTGGAGGCAGGGGGGCGCACCGGGGAGCTGTTTTTT.

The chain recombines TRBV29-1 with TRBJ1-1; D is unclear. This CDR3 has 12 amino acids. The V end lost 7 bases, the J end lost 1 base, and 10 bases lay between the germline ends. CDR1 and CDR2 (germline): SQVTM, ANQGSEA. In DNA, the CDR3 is TGCAGCGCGTCTTGGCAGAACACTGAAGCTTTCTTT. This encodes CSASWQNTEAFF.

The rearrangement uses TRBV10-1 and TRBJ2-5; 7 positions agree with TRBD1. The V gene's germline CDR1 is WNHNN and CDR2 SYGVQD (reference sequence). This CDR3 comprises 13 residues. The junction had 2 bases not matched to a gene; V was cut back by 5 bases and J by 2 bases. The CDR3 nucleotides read TGCGCCAGCAGTCCCAGGGGGCAAGAGACCCAGTACTTC. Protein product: CASSPRGQETQYF.

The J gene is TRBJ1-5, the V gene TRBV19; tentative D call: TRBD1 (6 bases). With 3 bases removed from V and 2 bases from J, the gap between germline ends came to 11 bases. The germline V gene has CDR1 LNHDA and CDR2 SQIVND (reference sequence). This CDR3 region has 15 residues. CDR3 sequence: CASSMGATGNQPQHF. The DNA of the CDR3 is TGTGCCAGTAGTATGGGGGCAACCGGCAATCAGCCCCAGCATTTT.

Here the CDR3 reads CASSTPGGGMILRNEQFF. The CDR3, as DNA: TGTGCCAGCAGTACCCCGGGGGGCGGGATGATTCTTCGGAATGAGCAGTTCTTC. This chain links TRBV27 with TRBJ2-1; TRBD2 is a possible D gene (7 bases). Germline V gives CDR1 MNHEY, CDR2 SMNVEV (reference sequence). The CDR3 length is 18 residues. Trimming took off 5 bases at V and 7 bases at J, with 27 bases between the two ends.

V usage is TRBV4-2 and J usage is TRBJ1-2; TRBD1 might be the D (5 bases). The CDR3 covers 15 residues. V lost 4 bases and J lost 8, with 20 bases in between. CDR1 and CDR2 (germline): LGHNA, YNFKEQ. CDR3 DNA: TGTGCCAGCAGCCCGTCCCTCAGGGCTTCGCGGGGCTACACCTTC. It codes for CASSPSLRASRGYTF.

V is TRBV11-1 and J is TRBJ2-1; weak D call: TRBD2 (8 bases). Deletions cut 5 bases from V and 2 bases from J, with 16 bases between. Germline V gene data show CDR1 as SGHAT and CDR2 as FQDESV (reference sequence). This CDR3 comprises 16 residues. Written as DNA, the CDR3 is TGTGCCAGCAGCCCACGGGAGGGACAGCCCTACAATGAGCAGTTCTTC. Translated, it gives CASSPREGQPYNEQFF.

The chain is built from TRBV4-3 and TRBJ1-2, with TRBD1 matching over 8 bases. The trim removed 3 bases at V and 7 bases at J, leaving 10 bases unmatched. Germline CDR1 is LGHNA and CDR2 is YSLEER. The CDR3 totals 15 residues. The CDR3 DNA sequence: TGCGCCAGCAGCCACGAGACAGGGGACGGGATTGGCTACACCTTC. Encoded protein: CASSHETGDGIGYTF.

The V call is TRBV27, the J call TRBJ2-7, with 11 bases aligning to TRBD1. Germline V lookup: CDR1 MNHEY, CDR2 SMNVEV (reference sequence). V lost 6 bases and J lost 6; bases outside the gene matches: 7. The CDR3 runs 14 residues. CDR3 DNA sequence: TGTGCCAGCAGGGCGTCGGGACAGGGGGGCGAGCAGTACTTC. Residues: CASRASGQGGEQYF.

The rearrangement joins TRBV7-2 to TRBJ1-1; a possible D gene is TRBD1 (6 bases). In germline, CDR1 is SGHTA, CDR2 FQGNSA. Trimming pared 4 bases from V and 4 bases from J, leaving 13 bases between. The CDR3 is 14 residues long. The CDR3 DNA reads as TGTGCCAGCAGCTCCAACAGGGTGATCACTGAAGCTTTCTTT. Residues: CASSSNRVITEAFF.

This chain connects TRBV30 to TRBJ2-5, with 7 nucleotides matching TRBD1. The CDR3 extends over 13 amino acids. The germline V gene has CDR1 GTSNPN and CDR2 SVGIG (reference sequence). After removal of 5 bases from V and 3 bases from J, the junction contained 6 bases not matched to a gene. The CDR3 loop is CAWGRDSEETQYF. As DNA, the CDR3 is TGTGCCTGGGGCCGGGACAGCGAAGAGACCCAGTACTTC.

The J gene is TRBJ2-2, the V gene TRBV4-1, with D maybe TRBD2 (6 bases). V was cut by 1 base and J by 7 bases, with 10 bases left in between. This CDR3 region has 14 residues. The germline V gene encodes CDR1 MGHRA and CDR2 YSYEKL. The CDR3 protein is CASSQVGGGGELFF. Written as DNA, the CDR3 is TGCGCCAGCAGCCAAGTGGGAGGAGGCGGGGAGCTGTTTTTT.

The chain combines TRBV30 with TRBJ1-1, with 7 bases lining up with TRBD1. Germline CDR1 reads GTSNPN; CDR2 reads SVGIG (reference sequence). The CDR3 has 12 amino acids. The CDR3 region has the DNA TGTGCTTATGACAGGGCAGTCGGTGAAGCTTTCTTT. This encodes CAYDRAVGEAFF.

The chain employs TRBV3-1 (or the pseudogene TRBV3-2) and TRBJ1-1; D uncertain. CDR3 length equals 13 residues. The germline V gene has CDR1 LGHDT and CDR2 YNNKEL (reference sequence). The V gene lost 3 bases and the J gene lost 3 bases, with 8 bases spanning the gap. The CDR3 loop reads CASSHREDTEAFF. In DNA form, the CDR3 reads TGTGCCAGCAGCCACCGGGAGGACACTGAAGCTTTCTTT.

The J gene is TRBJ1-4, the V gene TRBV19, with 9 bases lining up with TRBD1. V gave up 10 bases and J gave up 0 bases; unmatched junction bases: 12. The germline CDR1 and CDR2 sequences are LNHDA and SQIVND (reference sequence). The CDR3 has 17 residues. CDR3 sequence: CATSLGTGSTTNEKLFF. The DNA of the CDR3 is TGTGCCACCTCCCTCGGGACAGGGTCCACAACTAATGAAAAACTGTTTTTT.

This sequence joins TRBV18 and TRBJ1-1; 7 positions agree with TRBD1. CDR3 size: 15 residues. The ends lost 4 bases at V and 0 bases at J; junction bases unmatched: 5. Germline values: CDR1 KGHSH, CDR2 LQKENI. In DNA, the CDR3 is TGTGCCAGCTCACGAACAGGGGTTCTGAACACTGAAGCTTTCTTT. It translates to CASSRTGVLNTEAFF.

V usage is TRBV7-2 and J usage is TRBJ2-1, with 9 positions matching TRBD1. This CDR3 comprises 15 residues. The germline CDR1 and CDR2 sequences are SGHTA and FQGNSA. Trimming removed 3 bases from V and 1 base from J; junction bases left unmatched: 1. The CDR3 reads CASSFGQGSYNEQFF. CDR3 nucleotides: TGTGCCAGCAGCTTTGGACAGGGGTCCTACAATGAGCAGTTCTTC.

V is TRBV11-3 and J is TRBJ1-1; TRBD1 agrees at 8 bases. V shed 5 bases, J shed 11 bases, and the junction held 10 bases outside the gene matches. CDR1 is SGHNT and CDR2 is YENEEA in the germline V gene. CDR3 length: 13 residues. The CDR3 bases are TGTGCCAGCAGCACAGACAGGGGCCGGGAGGCTTTCTTT. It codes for CASSTDRGREAFF.

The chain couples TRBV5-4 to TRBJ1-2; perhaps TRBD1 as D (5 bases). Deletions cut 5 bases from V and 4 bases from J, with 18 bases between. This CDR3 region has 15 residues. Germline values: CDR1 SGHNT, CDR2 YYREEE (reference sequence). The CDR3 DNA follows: TGTGCCAGCAGGATGGGGACTTCTAGGGCCTATGGCTACACCTTC. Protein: CASRMGTSRAYGYTF.